Given below is one T cell receptor beta chain in context. Its antigen is still unknown. These data belong to a study of cytomegalovirus exposure and HLA in healthy donors. General study results and limits: The authors later found HLA-associated TCR beta chains more clonally expanded than equally common others. It was in a later analysis that TCR association rates were seen to vary by HLA locus, highest for DRB1 and lowest for HLA-C. The study recorded 164 TCR beta chains that were cytomegalovirus-associated.

Researchers ran the PCR with 60 Vbeta and 13 Jbeta primers. Only in-frame clones appear in the TCRdb table, and some are missing; sequencing was by immunoSEQ multiplex PCR. The table records approximately 160,000 clones, roughly two thirds of them present only once. The germline V gene has CDR1 MNHNS and CDR2 SASEGT. The CDR3 is 16 residues long. Trimming took 0 bases from V and 7 from J; bases not matched to a gene: 7. The sequence was collected from a woman aged 18-29 years in good health and CMV-seropositive. The V and J genes are TRBV6-1 and TRBJ2-1; 9 bases agree with TRBD2. Sequenced material: PBMCs. The CDR3, as DNA: TGTGCCAGCAGTGAAGCAACTAGCGGGTGGTTGAATGAGCAGTTCTTC. Translated, it gives CASSEATSGWLNEQFF.